Listed below are T cell receptor beta chains from one sample, sequenced in a study of blood T cell repertoires in COVID-19. Clones were sequenced by immunoSEQ multiplex PCR, and TCRdb holds only the in-frame ones, with some missing. The sample has roughly 200,000 clones; approximately 85% are singletons. Sequenced input: peripheral blood. These receptor sequences come from a man aged 60-69 years with acute or convalescent COVID-19. CDR3s include the opening cysteine and the closing phenylalanine or tryptophan. Fields, in order: CDR3 protein, CDR3 DNA, V gene, D gene, clone size, J gene. A D gene is named only where the DNA matches it firmly. Clone size is not always given. Where it is, it says once, few, many or a class for expanded clones.

CDR3: CSATAGETFF
DNA: TGCAGTGCTACGGCCGGGGAGACTTTCTTT
V: TRBV20-1
D: -
size: -
J: TRBJ1-1

CDR3: CASSDPGQVTQVF
DNA: TGTGCCAGCAGTGACCCGGGACAGGTGACCCAGGTCTTC
V: TRBV6-1
D: TRBD1
size: -
J: TRBJ2-1

CDR3: CASSPPSVAGELFF
DNA: TGTGCCAGCAGCCCTCCGAGTGTAGCCGGGGAGCTGTTTTTT
V: TRBV28
D: -
size: -
J: TRBJ2-2

CDR3: CASTSMGEGDSYEQYF
DNA: TGTGCCAGCACCTCCATGGGCGAGGGGGATTCCTACGAGCAGTACTTC
V: TRBV28
D: -
size: -
J: TRBJ2-7

CDR3: CASSAREQGAKNIQYF
DNA: TGTGCCAGCAGTGCCAGAGAGCAGGGCGCCAAAAACATTCAGTACTTC
V: TRBV6-1
D: -
size: -
J: TRBJ2-4

CDR3: CASSQGGTGEETQYF
DNA: TGTGCCAGCAGCCAAGGGGGGACAGGGGAAGAGACCCAGTACTTC
V: TRBV5-8
D: TRBD1
size: -
J: TRBJ2-5

CDR3: CASSPGGPNEQFF
DNA: TGTGCCAGCAGCCCCGGGGGTCCCAATGAGCAGTTCTTC
V: TRBV7-3
D: -
size: -
J: TRBJ2-1

CDR3: CASSFQGTGHGYTF
DNA: TGTGCCAGCAGTTTCCAGGGGACAGGACATGGCTACACCTTC
V: TRBV27
D: TRBD1
size: -
J: TRBJ1-2

CDR3: CASSPREGGLDNEQFF
DNA: TGTGCCAGCTCACCACGGGAGGGAGGGCTCGACAATGAGCAGTTCTTC
V: TRBV18
D: TRBD2
size: -
J: TRBJ2-1

CDR3: CASSFAGIEQYF
DNA: TGTGCCAGCAGCTTCGCAGGGATCGAGCAGTACTTC
V: TRBV7-9
D: -
size: -
J: TRBJ2-7

CDR3: CASRAGQGPYEQYF
DNA: TGTGCCAGCCGCGCGGGACAGGGACCCTACGAGCAGTACTTC
V: TRBV6-4
D: TRBD1
size: -
J: TRBJ2-7

CDR3: CASSVEGRGATNEKLFF
DNA: TGTGCCAGCAGCGTAGAGGGTCGGGGGGCAACTAATGAAAAACTGTTTTTT
V: TRBV9
D: -
size: once
J: TRBJ1-4

CDR3: CASSPEGLNNEQFF
DNA: TGTGCCAGCAGCCCGGAGGGACTTAACAATGAGCAGTTCTTC
V: TRBV7-3
D: -
size: -
J: TRBJ2-1

CDR3: CATSDPGEATDTQYF
DNA: TGTGCCACCAGTGACCCCGGTGAGGCCACAGATACGCAGTATTTT
V: TRBV24-1
D: -
size: -
J: TRBJ2-3

CDR3: CSASRQGALETQYF
DNA: TGCAGTGCTAGTAGACAGGGGGCATTGGAGACCCAGTACTTC
V: TRBV20-1
D: TRBD1
size: -
J: TRBJ2-5

CDR3: CASPREDTEAFF
DNA: TGTGCCAGCCCCCGGGAGGACACTGAAGCTTTCTTT
V: TRBV6-9
D: -
size: -
J: TRBJ1-1

CDR3: CSAFQAYEQFF
DNA: TGCAGTGCTTTCCAGGCCTATGAGCAGTTCTTC
V: TRBV20-1
D: -
size: -
J: TRBJ2-1

CDR3: CASSQERGGSYNEQFF
DNA: TGTGCCAGCAGCCAAGAGCGAGGGGGATCCTACAATGAGCAGTTCTTC
V: TRBV3-1/TRBV3-2
D: -
size: -
J: TRBJ2-1

CDR3: CASSRNRDSASYEQYF
DNA: TGCGCCAGCAGCCGGAACCGGGACAGTGCTTCCTACGAGCAGTACTTC
V: TRBV4-1
D: TRBD1
size: -
J: TRBJ2-7

CDR3: CASSDRETEAFF
DNA: TGTGCCAGTAGCGACAGGGAAACTGAAGCTTTCTTT
V: TRBV19
D: TRBD1
size: once
J: TRBJ1-1

CDR3: CATTGGSHEQYF
DNA: TGTGCCACGACCGGGGGGTCCCACGAGCAGTACTTC
V: TRBV10-3
D: TRBD2
size: -
J: TRBJ2-7

CDR3: CASARAQGQNEQFF
DNA: TGTGCCAGCGCCAGAGCGCAGGGGCAGAACGAGCAGTTCTTC
V: TRBV6-5
D: -
size: -
J: TRBJ2-1

CDR3: CASSGDRGLNQPQHF
DNA: TGTGCCAGCAGTGGGGACAGGGGGCTCAATCAGCCCCAGCATTTT
V: TRBV2
D: TRBD1
size: -
J: TRBJ1-5

CDR3: CASSSDRGVSYEQYF
DNA: TGCGCCAGCAGCTCCGACAGGGGAGTCTCCTACGAGCAGTACTTC
V: TRBV5-1
D: TRBD1
size: -
J: TRBJ2-7

CDR3: CASSKEVGTGATNEQFF
DNA: -
V: TRBV21-1
D: -
size: -
J: TRBJ2-1

CDR3: CASSLSPSSYEQYF
DNA: TGTGCCAGCAGCTTATCACCTAGCTCCTACGAGCAGTACTTC
V: TRBV7-2
D: -
size: -
J: TRBJ2-7

CDR3: CAISELAGSSTDTQYF
DNA: TGTGCCATCAGTGAACTAGCGGGATCCTCCACAGATACGCAGTATTTT
V: TRBV10-3
D: TRBD2
size: -
J: TRBJ2-3

CDR3: CSVYLIYVGKSGRASGEQFF
DNA: TGCAGCGTTTACCTGATATATGTAGGGAAAAGCGGGAGGGCCTCCGGGGAGCAGTTCTTC
V: TRBV29-1
D: TRBD2
size: -
J: TRBJ2-1

CDR3: CASRPGGFSGNTIYF
DNA: TGCGCCAGCAGACCAGGGGGGTTCTCTGGAAACACCATATATTTT
V: TRBV5-1
D: TRBD1
size: -
J: TRBJ1-3

CDR3: CASSSQDIGHYEQYF
DNA: TGTGCCAGCAGTTCCCAGGACATAGGACACTACGAGCAGTACTTC
V: TRBV28
D: -
size: -
J: TRBJ2-7

CDR3: CAISESPDSSNEQFF
DNA: TGTGCCATCAGTGAGTCCCCTGACTCATCCAATGAGCAGTTCTTC
V: TRBV10-3
D: -
size: -
J: TRBJ2-1

CDR3: CASSSRHTYEQYF
DNA: TGTGCCAGCAGTTCCCGCCACACCTACGAGCAGTACTTC
V: TRBV27
D: -
size: once
J: TRBJ2-7

CDR3: CASSTSGGRDEQFF
DNA: TGTGCCAGCAGTACCTCGGGAGGGAGGGATGAGCAGTTCTTC
V: TRBV6-4
D: TRBD2
size: -
J: TRBJ2-1

CDR3: CATSAGGESNQPQHF
DNA: TGTGCCACCAGTGCGGGGGGAGAGAGCAATCAGCCCCAGCATTTT
V: TRBV24-1
D: -
size: medium-sized
J: TRBJ1-5

CDR3: CASSFSGDTQYF
DNA: TGTGCCAGCAGCTTCTCCGGAGATACGCAGTATTTT
V: TRBV11-2
D: -
size: -
J: TRBJ2-3

CDR3: CAIRGAPGSPYEQYF
DNA: TGTGCCATCCGCGGGGCTCCTGGGAGTCCCTACGAGCAGTACTTC
V: TRBV10-3
D: -
size: -
J: TRBJ2-7

CDR3: CASGMSPGLAATYNEQFF
DNA: TGTGCTAGTGGGATGTCCCCGGGACTAGCGGCCACCTACAATGAGCAGTTCTTC
V: TRBV12-5
D: TRBD2
size: once
J: TRBJ2-1

CDR3: CASRDRGTEAFF
DNA: TGTGCCAGCAGGGATCGAGGAACTGAAGCTTTCTTT
V: TRBV2
D: -
size: -
J: TRBJ1-1

CDR3: CASIAGGSESYEQYF
DNA: TGTGCCAGCATCGCAGGGGGGTCCGAGTCCTACGAGCAGTACTTC
V: TRBV2
D: -
size: -
J: TRBJ2-7

CDR3: CASSRGGTDTQYF
DNA: TGTGCCAGCAGCCGGGGAGGGACAGATACGCAGTATTTT
V: TRBV27
D: TRBD2
size: -
J: TRBJ2-3

CDR3: CATSDAGGQPQHF
DNA: TGTGCCACCAGTGACGCGGGGGGGCAGCCCCAGCATTTT
V: TRBV24-1
D: -
size: -
J: TRBJ1-5

CDR3: CASSSPEYSGNTIYF
DNA: TGTGCCAGTAGTAGCCCCGAGTACTCTGGAAACACCATATATTTT
V: TRBV19
D: -
size: -
J: TRBJ1-3

CDR3: CASSVGSGGSYNEQFF
DNA: TGTGCCAGCAGCGTAGGATCGGGAGGCTCCTACAATGAGCAGTTCTTC
V: TRBV9
D: TRBD2
size: -
J: TRBJ2-1

CDR3: CASSAGDSSYGYTF
DNA: TGTGCCAGCAGCGCAGGGGACAGCAGCTATGGCTACACCTTC
V: TRBV9
D: TRBD1
size: -
J: TRBJ1-2

CDR3: CASDLRGSSYNSPLHF
DNA: TGTGCCAGCGACCTCCGGGGTAGCTCCTATAATTCACCCCTCCACTTT
V: TRBV6-6
D: -
size: -
J: TRBJ1-6

CDR3: CASSPGSNTEAFF
DNA: TGTGCCAGCAGTCCAGGGTCCAACACTGAAGCTTTCTTT
V: TRBV28
D: -
size: few
J: TRBJ1-1

CDR3: CASSFGSSGRKETQYF
DNA: TGCGCCAGCAGTTTTGGATCTAGCGGGAGAAAAGAGACCCAGTACTTC
V: TRBV5-1
D: TRBD2
size: -
J: TRBJ2-5

CDR3: CASSEGGQDYTEAFF
DNA: TGTGCCAGCAGTGAAGGTGGACAGGATTACACTGAAGCTTTCTTT
V: TRBV2
D: TRBD1
size: -
J: TRBJ1-1

CDR3: CASSPQLAGETQYF
DNA: TGTGCCAGCTCACCCCAACTAGCAGGGGAGACCCAGTACTTC
V: TRBV18
D: -
size: -
J: TRBJ2-5

CDR3: CASSFLVPGQGRRTEAFF
DNA: TGTGCCAGCAGCTTCCTCGTCCCGGGACAGGGTAGAAGGACTGAAGCTTTCTTT
V: TRBV7-2
D: TRBD1
size: -
J: TRBJ1-1